This TCR beta chain stems from a study of T-cell memory formation after mild COVID-19. Study in general: Clusters were largely donor specific. Notes on the study in general: Pre-infection memory carried some responding clones, suggesting that cross-reactive memory joined. Nothing showed for sure that second-wave clones peaking on day 37 were SARS-CoV-2 specific.

Amplification by 5'RACE using constant-segment primers produced TCR alpha and TCR beta cDNA libraries that carried sample barcodes and UMIs. Each CDR3 protein gets one entry after TCRdb re-called the 5' RACE reads with MiXCR. The data show 400,000 to 450,000 distinct CDR3 sequences, about a sixth seen once. On this clonotype itself: The antigen remains unidentified.

This CDR3 contains 14 residues. The ends lost 8 bases at V and 2 bases at J; junction bases unmatched: 6. The specimen sequenced was PBMCs or a T cell subset sorted from them (not recorded which). This receptor was obtained from a man aged 18 to 30 who had mild COVID-19 (a few samples of this study predate the infection). Cell type and time point are not known. V and J are TRBV12-3 or TRBV12-4 and TRBJ2-3, with TRBD1 identical over 8 bases. The CDR3 DNA reads as TGTGCCAGCCATACAGGGGGAGTCACAGATACGCAGTATTTT. Protein product: CASHTGGVTDTQYF.